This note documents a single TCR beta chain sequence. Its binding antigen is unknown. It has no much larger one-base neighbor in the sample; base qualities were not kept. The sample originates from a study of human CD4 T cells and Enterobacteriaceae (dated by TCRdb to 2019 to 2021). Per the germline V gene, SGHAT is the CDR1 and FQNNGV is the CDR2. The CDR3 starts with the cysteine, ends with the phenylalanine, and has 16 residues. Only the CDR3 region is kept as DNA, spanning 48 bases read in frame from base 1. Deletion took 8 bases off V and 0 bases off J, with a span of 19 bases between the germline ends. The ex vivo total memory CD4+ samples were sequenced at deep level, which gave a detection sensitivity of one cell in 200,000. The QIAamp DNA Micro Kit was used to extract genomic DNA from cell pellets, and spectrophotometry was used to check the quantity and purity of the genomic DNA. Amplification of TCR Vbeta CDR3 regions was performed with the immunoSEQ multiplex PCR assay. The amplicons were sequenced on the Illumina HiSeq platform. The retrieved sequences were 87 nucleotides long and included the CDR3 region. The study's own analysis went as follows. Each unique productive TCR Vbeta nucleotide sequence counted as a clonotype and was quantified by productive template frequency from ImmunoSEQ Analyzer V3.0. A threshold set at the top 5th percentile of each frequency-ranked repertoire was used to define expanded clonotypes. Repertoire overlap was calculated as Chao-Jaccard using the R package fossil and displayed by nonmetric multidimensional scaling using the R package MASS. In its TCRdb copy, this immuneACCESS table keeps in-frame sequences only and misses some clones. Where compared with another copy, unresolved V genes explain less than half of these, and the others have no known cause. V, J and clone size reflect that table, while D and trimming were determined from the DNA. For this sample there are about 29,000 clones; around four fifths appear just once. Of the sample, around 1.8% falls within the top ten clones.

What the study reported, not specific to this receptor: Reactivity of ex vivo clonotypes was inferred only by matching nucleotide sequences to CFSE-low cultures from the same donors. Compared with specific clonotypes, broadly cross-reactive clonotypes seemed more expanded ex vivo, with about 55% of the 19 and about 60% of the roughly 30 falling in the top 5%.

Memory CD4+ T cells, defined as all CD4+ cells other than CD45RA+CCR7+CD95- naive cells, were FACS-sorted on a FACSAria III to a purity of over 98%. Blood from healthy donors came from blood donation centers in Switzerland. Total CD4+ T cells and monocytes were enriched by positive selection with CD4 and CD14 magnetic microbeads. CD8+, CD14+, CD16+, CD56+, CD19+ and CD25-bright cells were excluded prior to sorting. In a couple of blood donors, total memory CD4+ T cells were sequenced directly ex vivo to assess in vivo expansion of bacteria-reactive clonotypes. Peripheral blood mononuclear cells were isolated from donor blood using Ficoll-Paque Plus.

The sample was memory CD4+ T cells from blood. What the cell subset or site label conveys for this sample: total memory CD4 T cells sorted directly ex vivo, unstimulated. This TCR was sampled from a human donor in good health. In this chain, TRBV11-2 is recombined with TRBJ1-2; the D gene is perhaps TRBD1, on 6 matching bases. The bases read TGTGCCAGCGAAACGAAGGACAGCGGAACTAACTATGGCTACACCTTC. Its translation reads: CASETKDSGTNYGYTF.